This TCR beta chain derives from a study of blood T cell repertoires in COVID-19 (dated by TCRdb to about 2020). With regard to the full study: The collaborator samples originated in the United States, Italy and Spain and spanned the acute and convalescent phases of COVID-19. A de-identified subject ID, COVID-19 status, age in years and sex were almost always included in the sample metadata. A freely available public database, intended as a resource for researchers studying the immune response to SARS-CoV-2, is where the repertoires were released. Samples were obtained from the ongoing ImmuneRACE study (first 160 participants) and from about 1,300 subjects provided by 6 global collaborators. Subjects who had been exposed to COVID-19, were actively infected with it, or had recovered from it provided the deeply sampled blood TCRbeta repertoires that made up the dataset. Where HLA class I and class II types were available, the types were taken from metadata supplied by the sample provider, not from assay-based typing. The prospective study material was composed of cDNA or gDNA derived from T cells, B-cell-depleted T cells, or PBMCs.

In Seattle, one collaborating source enrolled patients while the infection was active and tracked those patients longitudinally over the course of disease. Whole blood was collected in K2EDTA tubes by collaborating institutions according to the institutions' own protocols. For TCRbeta analysis, collaborator samples were shipped as frozen whole blood, as isolated PBMCs, or as DNA extracted from either sample type. Study-wide findings and limitations: How much clinical and demographic metadata was included differed by source and by participant, and the metadata was provided uncurated.

TCRbeta CDR3 regions were amplified from genomic DNA by means of the immunoSEQ Assay, a bias-controlled multiplex PCR. As for how the authors treated the data: Within the assay, amplification of reference gene primers was used to estimate how many nucleated cells each sample contained. Sequence reads were collapsed and filtered to measure the absolute abundance of every unique TCRbeta CDR3 rearrangement. Productive Simpson clonality was computed per sample as the square root of Simpson's diversity index over productive rearrangements. Sourced from immuneACCESS, this table was stored by TCRdb with only in-frame sequences that have V and J called. A share of the clones is absent; for the studies checked, an unresolved V gene accounts for under half, and the remainder has no known explanation. V and J calls and clone size are copied from that table; D and trimming were computed from the DNA. This sample gives about 100,000 clones in total; 92% of them show up just once. The top ten hold 1.9% of the sample.

This clone was picked up a small number of times. This receptor's antigen is unknown. The input lacks base qualities; no much larger clone sits a single base away. Inclusive of the bounding cysteine and phenylalanine, the CDR3 is 18 residues long. The kept DNA is CDR3 alone, 54 bases in frame from the first base. Sequencing was done on a sample of peripheral blood. The sequence derives from a woman in her forties or fifties with COVID-19, enrolled during active disease. Recombination linked TRBV12-2 to TRBJ1-2. TRBV12-2 constitutes a pseudogene. In nucleotide form, the sequence is TGTGCAAGTCGCGCCGAATACGGGACTACCGGGAAGTGGTATGGCTACACCTTC. The resulting protein is CASRAEYGTTGKWYGYTF.